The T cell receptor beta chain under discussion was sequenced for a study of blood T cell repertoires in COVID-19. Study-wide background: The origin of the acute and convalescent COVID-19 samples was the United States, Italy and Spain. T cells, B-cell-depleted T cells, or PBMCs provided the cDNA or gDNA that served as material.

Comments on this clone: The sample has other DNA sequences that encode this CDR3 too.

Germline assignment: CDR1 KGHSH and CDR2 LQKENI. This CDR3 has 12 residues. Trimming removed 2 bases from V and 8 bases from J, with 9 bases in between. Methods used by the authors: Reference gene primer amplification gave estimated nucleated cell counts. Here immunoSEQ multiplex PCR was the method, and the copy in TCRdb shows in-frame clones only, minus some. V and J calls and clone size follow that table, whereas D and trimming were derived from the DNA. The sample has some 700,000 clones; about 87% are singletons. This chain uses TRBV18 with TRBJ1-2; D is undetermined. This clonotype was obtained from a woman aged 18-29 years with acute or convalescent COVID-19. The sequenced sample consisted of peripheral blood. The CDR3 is CASSPSGEGYTF. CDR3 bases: TGTGCCAGCTCACCATCCGGAGAGGGCTACACCTTC. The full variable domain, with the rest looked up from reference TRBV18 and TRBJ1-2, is NAGVMQNPRHLVRRRGQEARLRCSPMKGHSHVYWYRQLPEEGLKFMVYLQKENIIDESGMPKERFSAEFPKEGPSILRIQQVVRGDSAAYFCASSPSGEGYTFGSGTRLTVV.